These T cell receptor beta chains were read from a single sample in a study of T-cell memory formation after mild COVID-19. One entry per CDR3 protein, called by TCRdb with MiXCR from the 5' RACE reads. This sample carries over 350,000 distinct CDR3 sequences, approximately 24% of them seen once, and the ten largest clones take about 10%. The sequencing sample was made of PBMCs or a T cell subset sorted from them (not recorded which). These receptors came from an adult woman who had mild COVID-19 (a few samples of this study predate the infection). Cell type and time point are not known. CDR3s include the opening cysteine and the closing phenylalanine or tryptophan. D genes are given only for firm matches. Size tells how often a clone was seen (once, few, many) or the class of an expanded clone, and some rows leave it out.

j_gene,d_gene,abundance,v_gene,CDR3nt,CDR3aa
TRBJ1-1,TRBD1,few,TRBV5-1,TGCGCCAGCAGCTCAGGGGGCGGGGGCACTGAAGCTTTCTTT,CASSSGGGGTEAFF
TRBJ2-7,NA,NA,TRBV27,TGTGCCAGCAGTCTCCAGATGGGTGGAACCTACGAGCAGTACTTC,CASSLQMGGTYEQYF
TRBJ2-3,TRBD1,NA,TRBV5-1,TGCGCCAGCAGCCTCATGGACAGGTTTACCGATACGCAGTATTTT,CASSLMDRFTDTQYF
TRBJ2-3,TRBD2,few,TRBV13,TGTGCCAGCAGCCTACCTTCTAGCGGGGTAGGAGATACGCAGTATTTT,CASSLPSSGVGDTQYF
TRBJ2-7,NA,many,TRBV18,TGTGCCAGCTCACCCTCCGACAGTAGAGAGCAGTACTTC,CASSPSDSREQYF
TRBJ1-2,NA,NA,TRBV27,TGTGCCAGCAGTTCCTGGACGGATAACTATGGCTACACCTTC,CASSSWTDNYGYTF
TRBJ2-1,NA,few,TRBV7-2,TGTGCCAGCAGCCTTCCCGACTATGAGCAGTTCTTC,CASSLPDYEQFF
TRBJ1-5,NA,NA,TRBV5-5,TGTGCCAGCAGCTTTGGGACGGCGGATCAGCCCCAGCATTTT,CASSFGTADQPQHF
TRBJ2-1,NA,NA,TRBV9,TGTGCCAGCAGCCCAGGCCCAGCAACTGATGAGTTCTTC,CASSPGPATDEFF
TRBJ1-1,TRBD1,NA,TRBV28,TGTGCCAGCACAAACAGGGGTATGAACACTGAAGCTTTCTTT,CASTNRGMNTEAFF
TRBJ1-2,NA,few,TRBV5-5,TGTGCCAGCAGCTTGGTGGCAGGGGTGACTGGCTACACCTTC,CASSLVAGVTGYTF
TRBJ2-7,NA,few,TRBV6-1,TGTGCCAGCAGTGGGACTCTGCCCCACGAGCAGTACTTC,CASSGTLPHEQYF
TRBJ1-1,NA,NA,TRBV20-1,TGCAGTGCTAGAGTCGGGGGCCCTAACACTGAAGCTTTCTTT,CSARVGGPNTEAFF
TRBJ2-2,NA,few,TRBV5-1,TGCGCCAGCAGCCCCGGGACTTTCACCGGGGAGCTGTTTTTT,CASSPGTFTGELFF
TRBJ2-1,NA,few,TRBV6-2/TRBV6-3,TGTGCCAGCAGTTACGAATCCCCCAGGCAGTTCTTC,CASSYESPRQFF
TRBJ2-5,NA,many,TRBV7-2,TGTGCCAGCAGCTTACGGCAGCCTAGGGTAGAGACCCAGTACTTC,CASSLRQPRVETQYF
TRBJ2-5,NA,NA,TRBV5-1,TGCGCCAGCAGCATCGGACAGAGAGAGACCCAGTACTTC,CASSIGQRETQYF
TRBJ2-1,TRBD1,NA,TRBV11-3,TGTGCCAGCAGCCCCGGGGACAGGTATATCTCCTACAATGAGCAGTTCTTC,CASSPGDRYISYNEQFF
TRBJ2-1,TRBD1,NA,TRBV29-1,TGCAGCGTTGTGTTGGTGGTGGTCCGGACAGGGGTCGGCGATGAGCAGTTCTTC,CSVVLVVVRTGVGDEQFF
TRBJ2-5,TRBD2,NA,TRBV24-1,TGTGCCACCAGTGAACGGACTAGCGGGAGGGCTCAAGAGACCCAGTACTTC,CATSERTSGRAQETQYF
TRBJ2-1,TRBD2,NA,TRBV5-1,TGCGCCAGCAGCCACGGTATGACTAGCGGGGGGAACAATGAGCAGTTCTTC,CASSHGMTSGGNNEQFF
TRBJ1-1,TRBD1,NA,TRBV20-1,TGCAGTGCTATTTATCTTGGTTGGGACAGGGAGAACACTGAAGCTTTCTTT,CSAIYLGWDRENTEAFF
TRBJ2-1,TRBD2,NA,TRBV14,TGTGCCAGCAGTCACCTAGCGGGAGCTTACAATGAGCAGTTCTTC,CASSHLAGAYNEQFF
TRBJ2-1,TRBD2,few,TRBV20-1,TGCAGTGCTCCCGTAGCCGCCTCGGGAGGAGCGGGAGGGAAGCAGTTCTTC,CSAPVAASGGAGGKQFF
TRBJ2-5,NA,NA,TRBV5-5,TGTGCCAGCAGCGAGAAAGTGGTCAGCGCAGATTTCTTC,CASSEKVVSADFF
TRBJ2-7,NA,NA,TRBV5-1,TGCGCCAGCAGCCTTCACCTGCCGGTACAGGGATCCTACGAGCAGTACTTC,CASSLHLPVQGSYEQYF
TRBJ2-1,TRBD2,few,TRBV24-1,TGTGCCACCAGTGATTTGCAAGACGGGGGAGGGAATGAGCAGTTCTTC,CATSDLQDGGGNEQFF
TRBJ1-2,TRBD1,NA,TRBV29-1,TGCAGCGTCGAACGACAGGGAATGAACTATGGCTACACCTTC,CSVERQGMNYGYTF
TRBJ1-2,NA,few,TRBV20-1,TGCAGTGCCACCGGAAGACCGAGCTATGGCTACACCTTC,CSATGRPSYGYTF
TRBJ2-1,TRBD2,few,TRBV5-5,TGTGCCAGCAGCTTGTGGGATAGCGGGGGGTCGTACAATGAGCAGTTCTTC,CASSLWDSGGSYNEQFF
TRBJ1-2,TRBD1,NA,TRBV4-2,TGTGCCAGCAGCCAAATGGGACAGGGCAACTATGGCTACACCTTC,CASSQMGQGNYGYTF
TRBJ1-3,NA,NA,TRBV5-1,TGCGCCAGCAGCTTGGACCGGGGGCCTGGAAACACCATATATTTT,CASSLDRGPGNTIYF
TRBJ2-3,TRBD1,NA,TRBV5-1,TGCGCCAGCAGCTTTAAAGGACAGGGGAGTTTGGATACGCAGTATTTT,CASSFKGQGSLDTQYF
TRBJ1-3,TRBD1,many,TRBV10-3,TGTGCCATCAGGAATACAGGGGAAGGAAACACCATATATTTT,CAIRNTGEGNTIYF
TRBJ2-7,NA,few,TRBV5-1,TGCGCCAGCGGGAACGCTCCAACCCCCTACGAGCAGTACTTC,CASGNAPTPYEQYF
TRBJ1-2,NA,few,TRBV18,TGTGCCAGCTCACCAGTATCGAACAGAGCCCAGGGGCCCTATGGCTACACCTTC,CASSPVSNRAQGPYGYTF
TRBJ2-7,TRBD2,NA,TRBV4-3,TGCGCCAGCAGGATGGGGCTAGCGGGAGAAAGCTACGAGCAGTACTTC,CASRMGLAGESYEQYF
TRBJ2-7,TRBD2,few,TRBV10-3,TGTGCCATCAGCACTCCCGGGACTAACTACGAGCAGTACTTC,CAISTPGTNYEQYF
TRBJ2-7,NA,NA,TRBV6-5,TGTGCCAGCAGTTATAAGGGGCCACCCAGCTACGAGCAGTACTTC,CASSYKGPPSYEQYF
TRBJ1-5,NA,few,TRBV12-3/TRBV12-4,TGTGCCAGCAGTTTCTCGACTAATCAGCCCCAGCATTTT,CASSFSTNQPQHF
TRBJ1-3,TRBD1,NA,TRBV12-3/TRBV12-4,TGTGCCAGCAGACGACAGGGTGTGGCTGGAAACACCATATATTTT,CASRRQGVAGNTIYF